The present T cell receptor beta chain was sequenced within a study of cytomegalovirus exposure and HLA in healthy donors. This clone was seen a single time. Its ends do not fully match the called genes, so a read error is possible. Primers for the PCR totalled 60 Vbeta and 13 Jbeta. Assay used: immunoSEQ multiplex PCR; TCRdb lists only in-frame clones, some missing. The sample includes about 200,000 clones, 82% of them seen just once. The germline V gene has CDR1 MGHRA and CDR2 YSYEKL. The CDR3 is 16 amino acids. This chain uses TRBV4-1 with TRBJ1-6; 7 nucleotides agree with TRBD1. Sequencing used PBMCs. The sequence came from a boy younger than 10 in good health and CMV-seronegative. The CDR3 DNA sequence: TGTGCCAGCAGCCAAGAGGGGGCGGCAGGGCTTCCACCCCTCCACTTT. Its protein is CASSQEGAAGLPPLHF.